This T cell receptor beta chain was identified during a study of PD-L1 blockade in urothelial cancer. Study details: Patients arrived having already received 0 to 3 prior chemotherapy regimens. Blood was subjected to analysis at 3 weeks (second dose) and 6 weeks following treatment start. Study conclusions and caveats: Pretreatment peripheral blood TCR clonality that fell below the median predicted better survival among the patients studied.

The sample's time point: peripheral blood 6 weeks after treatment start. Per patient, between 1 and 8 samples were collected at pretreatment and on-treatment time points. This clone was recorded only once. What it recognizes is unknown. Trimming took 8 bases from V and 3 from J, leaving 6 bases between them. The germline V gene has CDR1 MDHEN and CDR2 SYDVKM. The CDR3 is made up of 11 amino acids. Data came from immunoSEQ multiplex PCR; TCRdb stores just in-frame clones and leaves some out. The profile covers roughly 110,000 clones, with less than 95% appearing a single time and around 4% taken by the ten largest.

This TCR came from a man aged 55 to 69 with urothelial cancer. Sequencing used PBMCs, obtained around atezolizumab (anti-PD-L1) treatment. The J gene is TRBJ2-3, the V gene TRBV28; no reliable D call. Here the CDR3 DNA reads TGTGCCAGCTGGAGTACAGATACGCAGTATTTT. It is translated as CASWSTDTQYF.